This TCR beta chain was profiled in a study of cytomegalovirus exposure and HLA in healthy donors. As concerns this clone: Its matching antigen is unknown.

Notes on the study in general: Some public TCRs appeared in many individuals, while most sequences were rare. The study put 150 or so TCR beta chains on its list as cytomegalovirus-associated. Reportedly, cytomegalovirus status was diagnosed with high sensitivity and specificity.

Trimming took off 2 bases at V and 4 bases at J, with 6 bases between the two ends. There are 12 residues in the CDR3. Germline assignment: CDR1 SQVTM and CDR2 ANQGSEA. Sequenced by immunoSEQ multiplex PCR; TCRdb stores in-frame clones only, minus some. Altogether roughly 150,000 clones are present, less than 90% being singletons, with the ten largest covering about 2.2%. The chain employs TRBV29-1 and TRBJ2-1; no definite D call. The sample comprised PBMCs. The receptor was derived from a woman between 18 and 29 years old in good health and CMV-seronegative. DNA of the CDR3: TGCAGCGTTGAATATAGTTACAATGAGCAGTTCTTC. It yields the protein CSVEYSYNEQFF.